This T cell receptor (beta chain) appears in the sequencing data of a study of blood T cell repertoires in COVID-19. Study context: Sample material is recorded as cDNA or gDNA derived from T cells, B-cell-depleted T cells, or PBMCs.

Here immunoSEQ multiplex PCR was the method, and the copy in TCRdb shows in-frame clones only, minus some. The sample has about 97,000 clones; roughly nine tenths are singletons. The CDR3 runs 13 residues. J lost 13 bases, V lost 6 bases, and 8 bases had no gene match. CDR1 and CDR2 from the germline V gene are MNHEY and SVGEGT. The Seattle patients, enrolled during active infection, were followed longitudinally. J is TRBJ1-6 and V is TRBV6-2 or TRBV6-3, with 8 bases fitting TRBD1. Sequenced sample: peripheral blood. This TCR came from a woman between 45 and 60 years old with COVID-19, enrolled during active disease. The CDR3 loop is CASSRDRLYPLHF. For the CDR3, the DNA is TGTGCCAGCAGCCGGGACAGGTTGTATCCCCTCCACTTT.